This TCR beta chain is from a study of T cells after yellow fever vaccination. On this clonotype: Germline is not matched at one junction end, which may reflect a read error.

TCRdb fed the 5' RACE reads into MiXCR, producing one record per CDR3 protein. The sample has some 670,000 distinct CDR3 sequences, roughly 12% seen once; the top ten hold about 15%. Germline lookup yields CDR1 LNHNV and CDR2 YYDKDF (reference sequence). The CDR3 is 18 residues long. The chain uses TRBV15 and TRBJ2-1, with 13 bases matching TRBD2. The clonotype originates from a man between 25 and 39 years old who received the YFV17D yellow fever vaccine. This material consisted of PBMCs, taken on the day of the yellow fever booster vaccination. The CDR3 DNA reads as TGTGCCACCAGCAGAGAAGGACTAGCGGGGGCCCTAAGAGATGAGCGGTTCTTC. Amino acids: CATSREGLAGALRDERFF. The full variable domain, in which reference TRBV15 and TRBJ2-1 provide the parts outside the CDR3, is DAMVIQNPRYQVTQFGKPVTLSCSQTLNHNVMYWYQQKSSQAPKLLFHYYDKDFNNEADTPDNFQSRRPNTSFCFLDIRSPGLGDTAMYLCATSREGLAGALRDERFFGPGTRLTVL.